These 3 T cell receptor beta chains were sequenced from one sample in a study of blood T cell repertoires in COVID-19 (dated by TCRdb to about 2020). Library preparation was by the immunoSEQ multiplex PCR assay. TCRdb took this table from immuneACCESS and kept in-frame rearrangements with V and J called. Such tables lack part of the clones; where checked against another copy, unresolved V genes explain under half of the gap, and the rest is unexplained. Across this sample there are around 260,000 clones, with approximately 91% seen only once. Approximately 0.7% of the sample comes from the top ten. The specimen was peripheral blood. These receptors all come from a human donor in a cohort sampled during active COVID-19.

The V and J genes are TRBV11-2 and TRBJ1-2, with 10 bases lining up with TRBD1. The V and J ends lost 1 base and 6 bases, in that order; junction bases with no gene match: 11. The CDR3 spans 17 residues. Per germline, CDR1 SGHAT and CDR2 FQNNGV. Here the CDR3 reads CASSLGSTGGMKDGYTF. The CDR3 region has the DNA TGTGCCAGCAGCTTAGGGTCGACAGGGGGCATGAAGGATGGCTACACCTTC.

The rearrangement joins TRBV5-6 to TRBJ2-5; no clear D. This CDR3 is built from 11 residues. The ends were cut back, 4 bases at V and 5 bases at J, with 6 bases in the middle. The V gene's germline CDR1 is SGHDT and CDR2 YYEEEE. The CDR3 here is CASSLLETQYF. The CDR3 DNA reads TGTGCCAGCAGCCTTTTGGAGACCCAGTACTTC.

This clone was seen a few times. This chain connects TRBV7-2 to TRBJ1-2, with TRBD1 matching over 7 bases. J gave up 3 bases and V 5 bases, and 9 bases lay outside the gene matches. Germline V gene lookup returns CDR1 SGHTA and CDR2 FQGNSA. The CDR3 sequence is 15 residues long. The CDR3 sequence is CASSGLTGRHYGYTF. The CDR3 region has the DNA TGTGCCAGCAGCGGGCTGACAGGGAGGCACTATGGCTACACCTTC.